What follows is one TCR beta chain and its context. What it binds is not known. CDR1 and CDR2 from the germline V gene are LGHDT and YNNKEL (reference sequence). The CDR3 extends over 15 amino acids. The V gene lost 1 base and the J gene lost 5 bases, with 14 bases spanning the gap. A Clinical Activity Score of at least 3, a NOSPECS grade of at least 4 and a duration under 3 months were recorded in the ophthalmopathy patients. Using RNA transcripts as the source, TCR beta CDR3 regions were amplified. A first-round RT-PCR of the TCR CDR3 used the HTBI primer set. TCRdb re-called the multiplex PCR reads with MiXCR, one entry per CDR3 protein. In the table there are 350,000 to 450,000 distinct CDR3 sequences, over 12% of which are singletons. This entry belongs to a study of T cells in Graves' hyperthyroidism and ophthalmopathy. Study findings and constraints: Ophthalmopathy onset followed model prediction by a median about six months.

V is TRBV3-1 and J is TRBJ2-5; D is possibly TRBD2 (6 bases). The specimen sequenced was blood. The receptor comes from a man in his fifties or sixties with Graves' ophthalmopathy. The CDR3 loop is CASSQARLVRETQYF. In DNA form, the CDR3 reads TGTGCCAGCAGCCAAGCGCGACTAGTTAGGGAGACCCAGTACTTC.